This T cell receptor (beta chain) was recovered during a study of control samples from healthy donors and cancer patients. This clone came up a few times. There are 13 residues in the CDR3. Per the germline V gene, CDR1 is SGHRS and CDR2 is YFSETQ. The V end was cut by 4 bases, the J end by 6 bases, with 13 bases between. Using immunoSEQ multiplex PCR, the repertoire was profiled, and TCRdb retains in-frame clones only, with some absent. This sample has 120,000 to 150,000 clones, with over 85% found just once. This TCR was recovered from a man between 18 and 35 years old in good health. The sample comprised blood. This sequence joins TRBV5-1 and TRBJ1-2, with D unresolved. The CDR3 bases are TGCGCCAGCAGCCCGGGTCCGATGAATGGCTACACCTTC. Its protein is CASSPGPMNGYTF.